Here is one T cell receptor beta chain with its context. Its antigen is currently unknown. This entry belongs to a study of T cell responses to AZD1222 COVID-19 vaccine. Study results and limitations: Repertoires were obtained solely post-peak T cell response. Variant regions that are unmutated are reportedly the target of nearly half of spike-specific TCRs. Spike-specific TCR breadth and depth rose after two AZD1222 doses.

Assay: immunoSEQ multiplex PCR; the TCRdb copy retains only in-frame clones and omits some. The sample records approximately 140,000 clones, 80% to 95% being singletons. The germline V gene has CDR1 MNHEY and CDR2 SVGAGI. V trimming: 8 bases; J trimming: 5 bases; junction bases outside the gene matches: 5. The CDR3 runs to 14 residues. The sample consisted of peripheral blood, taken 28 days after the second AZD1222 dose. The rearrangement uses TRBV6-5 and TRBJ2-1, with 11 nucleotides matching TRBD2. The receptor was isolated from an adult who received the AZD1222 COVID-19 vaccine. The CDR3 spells CASALAGDNNEQFF. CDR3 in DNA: TGTGCCAGCGCACTAGCGGGAGACAACAATGAGCAGTTCTTC.